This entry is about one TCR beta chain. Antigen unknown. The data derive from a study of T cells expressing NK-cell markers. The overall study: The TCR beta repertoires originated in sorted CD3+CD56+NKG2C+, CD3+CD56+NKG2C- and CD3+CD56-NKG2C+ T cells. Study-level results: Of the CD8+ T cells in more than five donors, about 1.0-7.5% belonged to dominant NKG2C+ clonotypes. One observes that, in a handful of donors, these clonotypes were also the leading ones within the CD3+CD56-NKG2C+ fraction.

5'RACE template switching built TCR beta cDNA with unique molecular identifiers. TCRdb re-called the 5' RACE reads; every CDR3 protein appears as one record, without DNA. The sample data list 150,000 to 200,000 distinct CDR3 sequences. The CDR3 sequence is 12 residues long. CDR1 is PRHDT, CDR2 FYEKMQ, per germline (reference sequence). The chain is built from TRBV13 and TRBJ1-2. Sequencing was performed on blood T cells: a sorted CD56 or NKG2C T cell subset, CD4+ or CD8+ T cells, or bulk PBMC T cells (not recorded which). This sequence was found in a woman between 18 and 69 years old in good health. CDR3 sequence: CASSLRDFGYTF.